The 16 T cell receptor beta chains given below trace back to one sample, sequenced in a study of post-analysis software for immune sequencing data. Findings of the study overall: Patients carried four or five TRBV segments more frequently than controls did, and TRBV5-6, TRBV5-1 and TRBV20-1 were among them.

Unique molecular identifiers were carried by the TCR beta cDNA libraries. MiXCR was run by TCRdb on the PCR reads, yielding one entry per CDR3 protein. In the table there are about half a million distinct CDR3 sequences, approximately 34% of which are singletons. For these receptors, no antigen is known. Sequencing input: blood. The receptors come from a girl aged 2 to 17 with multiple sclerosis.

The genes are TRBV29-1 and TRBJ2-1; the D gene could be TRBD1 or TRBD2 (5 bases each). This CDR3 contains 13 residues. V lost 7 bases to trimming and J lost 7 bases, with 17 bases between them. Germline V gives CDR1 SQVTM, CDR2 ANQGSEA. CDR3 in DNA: TGCAGCGGGAGAGGGGCCCTCGGGAATGAGCAGTTCTTC. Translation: CSGRGALGNEQFF.

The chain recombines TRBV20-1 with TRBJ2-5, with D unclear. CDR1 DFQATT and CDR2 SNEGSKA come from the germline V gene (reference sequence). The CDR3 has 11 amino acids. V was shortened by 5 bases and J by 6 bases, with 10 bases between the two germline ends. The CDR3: CSARTAQTQYF. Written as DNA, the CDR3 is TGCAGTGCTCGCACAGCACAGACCCAGTACTTC.

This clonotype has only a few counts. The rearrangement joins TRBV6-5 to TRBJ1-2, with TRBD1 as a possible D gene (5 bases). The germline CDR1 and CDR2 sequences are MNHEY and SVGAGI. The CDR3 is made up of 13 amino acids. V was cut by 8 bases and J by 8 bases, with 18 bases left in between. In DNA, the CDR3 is TGTGCCAGCCCGCCCGGAGGGGAGGAAGGCTACACCTTC. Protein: CASPPGGEEGYTF.

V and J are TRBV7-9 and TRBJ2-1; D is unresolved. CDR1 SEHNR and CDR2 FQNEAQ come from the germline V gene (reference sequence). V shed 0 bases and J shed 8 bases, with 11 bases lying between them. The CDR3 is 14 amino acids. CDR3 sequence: CASSLALGPYEQFF. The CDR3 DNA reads TGTGCCAGCAGCTTAGCCCTAGGTCCCTATGAGCAGTTCTTC.

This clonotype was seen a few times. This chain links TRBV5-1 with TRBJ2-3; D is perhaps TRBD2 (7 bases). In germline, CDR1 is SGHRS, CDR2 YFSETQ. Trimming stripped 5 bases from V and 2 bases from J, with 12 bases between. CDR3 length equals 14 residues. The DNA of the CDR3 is TGCGCCAGCAGAGCGGCGGGGGCCACAGATACGCAGTATTTT. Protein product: CASRAAGATDTQYF.

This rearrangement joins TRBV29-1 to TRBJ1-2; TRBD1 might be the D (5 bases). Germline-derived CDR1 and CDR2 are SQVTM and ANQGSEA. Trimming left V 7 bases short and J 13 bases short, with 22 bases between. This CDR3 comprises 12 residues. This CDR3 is CSAREGPLRSTF. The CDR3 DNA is TGCAGCGCCCGAGAGGGACCGCTACGTTCCACCTTC.

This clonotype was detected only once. The CDR3 sequence is CASSVQGPNEKLFF. Here the CDR3 DNA reads TGTGCCAGCAGCGTACAGGGTCCGAATGAAAAACTGTTTTTT. The chain employs TRBV21-1 and TRBJ1-4; TRBD1 is the table's D call, not checked against the DNA. TRBV21-1 counts as a pseudogene. The CDR3 loop spans 14 amino acids.

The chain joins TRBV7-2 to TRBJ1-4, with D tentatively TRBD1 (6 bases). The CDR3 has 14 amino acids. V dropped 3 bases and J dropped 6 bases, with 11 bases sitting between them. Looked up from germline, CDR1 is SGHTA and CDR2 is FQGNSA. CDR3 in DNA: TGTGCCAGCAGCTTTCGAGGGGGATATGAAAAACTGTTTTTT. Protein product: CASSFRGGYEKLFF. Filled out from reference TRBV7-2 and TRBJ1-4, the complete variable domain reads GAGVSQSPSNKVTEKGKDVELRCDPISGHTALYWYRQSLGQGLEFLIYFQGNSAPDKSGLPSDRFSAERTGGSVSTLTIQRTQQEDSAVYLCASSFRGGYEKLFFGSGTQLSVL.

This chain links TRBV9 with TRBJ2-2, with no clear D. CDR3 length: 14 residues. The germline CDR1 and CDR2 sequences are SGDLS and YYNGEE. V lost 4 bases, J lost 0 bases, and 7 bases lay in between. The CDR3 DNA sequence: TGTGCCAGCAGCCCCCGTTCGAACACCGGGGAGCTGTTTTTT. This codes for CASSPRSNTGELFF.

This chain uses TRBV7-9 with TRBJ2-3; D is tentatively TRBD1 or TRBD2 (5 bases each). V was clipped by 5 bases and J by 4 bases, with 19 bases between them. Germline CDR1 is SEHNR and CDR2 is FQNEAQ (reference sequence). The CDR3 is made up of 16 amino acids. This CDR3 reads CASSHRDPRWADTQYF. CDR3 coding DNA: TGTGCCAGCAGCCATCGGGACCCGCGATGGGCAGATACGCAGTATTTT.

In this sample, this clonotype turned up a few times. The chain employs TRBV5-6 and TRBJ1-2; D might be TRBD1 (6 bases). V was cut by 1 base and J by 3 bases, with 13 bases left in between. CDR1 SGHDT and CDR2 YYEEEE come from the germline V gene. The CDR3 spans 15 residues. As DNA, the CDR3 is TGTGCCAGCAGCTTGATCGGGGGCTCTGACTATGGCTACACCTTC. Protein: CASSLIGGSDYGYTF.

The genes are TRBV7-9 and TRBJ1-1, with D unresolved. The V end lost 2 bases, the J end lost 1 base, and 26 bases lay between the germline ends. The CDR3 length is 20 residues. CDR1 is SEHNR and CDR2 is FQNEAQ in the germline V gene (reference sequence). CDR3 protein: CASSLPARSWYAPGNTEAFF. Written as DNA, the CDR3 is TGTGCCAGCAGCTTACCAGCGCGATCTTGGTATGCTCCCGGGAACACTGAAGCTTTCTTT.

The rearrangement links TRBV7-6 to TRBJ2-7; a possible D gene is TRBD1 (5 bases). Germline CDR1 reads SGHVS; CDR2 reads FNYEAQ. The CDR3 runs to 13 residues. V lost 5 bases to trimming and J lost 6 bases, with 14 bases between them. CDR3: CASSQGAGIEQYF. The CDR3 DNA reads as TGTGCCAGCAGCCAAGGGGCAGGGATCGAGCAGTACTTC.

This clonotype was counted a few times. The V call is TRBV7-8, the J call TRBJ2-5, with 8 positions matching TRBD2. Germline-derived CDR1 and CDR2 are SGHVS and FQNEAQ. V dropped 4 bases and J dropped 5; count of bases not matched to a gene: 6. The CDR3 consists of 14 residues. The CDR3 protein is CASSSGLGTETQYF. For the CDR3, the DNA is TGTGCCAGCAGCTCGGGACTAGGGACGGAGACCCAGTACTTC.

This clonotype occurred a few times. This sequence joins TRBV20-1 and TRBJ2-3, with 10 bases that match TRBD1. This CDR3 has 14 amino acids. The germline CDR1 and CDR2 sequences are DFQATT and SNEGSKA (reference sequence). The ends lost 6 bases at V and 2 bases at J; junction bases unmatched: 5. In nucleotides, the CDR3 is TGCAGTGCGGGAGACAGGGGGCCCACAGATACGCAGTATTTT. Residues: CSAGDRGPTDTQYF.

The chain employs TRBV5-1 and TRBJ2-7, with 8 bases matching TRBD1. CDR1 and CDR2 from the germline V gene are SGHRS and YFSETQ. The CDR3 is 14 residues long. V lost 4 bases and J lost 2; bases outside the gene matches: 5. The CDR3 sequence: CASSKSQGAYEQYF. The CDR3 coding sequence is TGCGCCAGCAGCAAATCACAGGGGGCCTACGAGCAGTACTTC. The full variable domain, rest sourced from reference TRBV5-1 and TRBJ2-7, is KAGVTQTPRYLIKTRGQQVTLSCSPISGHRSVSWYQQTPGQGLQFLFEYFSETQRNKGNFPGRFSGRQFSNSRSEMNVSTLELGDSALYLCASSKSQGAYEQYFGPGTRLTVT.